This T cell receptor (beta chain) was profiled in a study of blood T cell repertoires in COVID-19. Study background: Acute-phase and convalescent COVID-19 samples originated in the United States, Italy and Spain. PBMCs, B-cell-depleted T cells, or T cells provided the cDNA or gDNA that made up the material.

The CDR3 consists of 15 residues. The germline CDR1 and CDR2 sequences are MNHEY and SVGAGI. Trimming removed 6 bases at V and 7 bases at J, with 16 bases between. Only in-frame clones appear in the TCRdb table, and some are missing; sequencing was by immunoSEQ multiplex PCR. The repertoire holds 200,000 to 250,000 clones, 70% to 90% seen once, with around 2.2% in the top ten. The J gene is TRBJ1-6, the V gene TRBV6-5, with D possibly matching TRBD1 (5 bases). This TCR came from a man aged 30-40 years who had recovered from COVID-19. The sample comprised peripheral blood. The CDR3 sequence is CASSLQAAGNSPLHF. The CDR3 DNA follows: TGTGCCAGCAGCTTACAGGCCGCGGGGAATTCACCCCTCCACTTT.